This T cell receptor (beta chain) originates from a study of radiotherapy plus CTLA-4 blockade in lung cancer listed by TCRdb under 2018. Some background on the complete study: Objective responses were observed in more than 15% of enrolled patients, and disease control was achieved in 31%. The paper's findings and limits, for the study overall: After treatment with radiotherapy and ipilimumab, TCR clones that originated in tumors expanded in peripheral blood. The strongest predictors of response, as reported, were early dynamic changes in blood T cell clones along with a rise in serum interferon-beta after radiation.

Trimming removed 7 bases from V and 0 bases from J, leaving 5 bases between the germline ends. The germline V gene supplies CDR1 SGHAT and CDR2 FQNNGV. The CDR3 has 12 amino acids, counting the end cysteine and phenylalanine. The DNA shown is the 36-base CDR3, in frame from base 1. As concerns this clone: The antigen it recognizes is unknown. No much larger clonotype is one base removed from it; base qualities were not supplied.

The study tested focal radiation therapy combined with CTLA-4 blockade (ipilimumab) in patients with chemo-refractory metastatic non-small-cell lung cancer. Receptors were amplified or captured by the immunoSEQ multiplex PCR assay. Here the immuneACCESS table is served through TCRdb, limited to in-frame sequences with V and J called. Missing clones are a known gap in these copies; in checked studies unresolved V genes cover under half, and the rest lacks a known reason. In all, the sample holds 45,000 to 55,000 clones, and roughly 80% of those were seen once. Together, the top ten hold approximately 3.6% of the sample.

The sample in question was peripheral blood, obtained from a patient treated with radiotherapy plus ipilimumab. The chain is made from TRBV11-2 and TRBJ2-3, with no D gene named confidently. The receptor was isolated from a human donor with non-small cell lung cancer who had stable disease on radiotherapy plus ipilimumab. The CDR3 is CASTSSTDTQYF. Here is the DNA: TGTGCCAGCACCTCTAGCACAGATACGCAGTATTTT.